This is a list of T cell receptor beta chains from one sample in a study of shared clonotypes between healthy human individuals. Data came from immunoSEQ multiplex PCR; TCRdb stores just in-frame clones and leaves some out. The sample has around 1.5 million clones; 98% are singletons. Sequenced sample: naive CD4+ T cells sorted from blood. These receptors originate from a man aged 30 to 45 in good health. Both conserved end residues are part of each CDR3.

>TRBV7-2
CASSLVFSGRETQYF
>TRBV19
CATTDPPSRGYTF
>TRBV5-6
CASSLLSGRDETQYF
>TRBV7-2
CASSLASTSGNYEQYF
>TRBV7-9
CASSLGTGYEQYF
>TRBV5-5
CASSSLGQGGWSNQPQHF
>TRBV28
CASSSMDTEAFF
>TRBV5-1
CASSLAAIQETQYF
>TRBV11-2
CASSTLQGESVSNEKLFF
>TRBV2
CASSELVSGADEQYF
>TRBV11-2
CASSLLRWNTEAFF
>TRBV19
CASSLEGARVNTEAFF
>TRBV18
CASSIRNLYEQYF
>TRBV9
CASSVGGHALAGGYTF
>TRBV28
CASSTTGSYGYTF
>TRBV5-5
CASSFRGGETQYF
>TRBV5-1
CASSLGGLAEYNEQFF
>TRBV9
CASSGSPNTEAFF
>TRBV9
CASSMTGVNTGELFF
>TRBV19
CASSTGDTPEETQYF
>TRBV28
CASTSGTPEAFF
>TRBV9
CASSVDERGTRAFF
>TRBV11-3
CASSSTGLRSYNEQFF
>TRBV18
CASSLVDHSGNTIYF
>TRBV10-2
CASAGQGSYEQYF
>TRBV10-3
CAISGPSLREGTNEQFF
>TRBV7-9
CASSDIVGLAVLRGELFF
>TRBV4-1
CASSPRIERHEQFF
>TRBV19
CASSITPPREQYF
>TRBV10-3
CAISGFLGRDKKYEQYF
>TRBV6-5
CASSYSRGLPYEQYF
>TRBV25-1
CASSERGAETQYF
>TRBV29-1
CSGKLQGEKEGYTF
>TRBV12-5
CASGLVGREGTEAFF
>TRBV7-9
CASSLDLSAGDGYTF
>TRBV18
CASSPRPRNTEAFF
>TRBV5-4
CASRESIGGPSYEQYF
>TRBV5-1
CASSLGLGANTGELFF
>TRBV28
CASSPGGAGGPYEQYF
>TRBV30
CAWSRLAGKNEQFF
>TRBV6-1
CASTRQSSGNTIYF
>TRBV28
CASSLTSAGELFF
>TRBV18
CASSLSPSGSEQFF
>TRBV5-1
CASSLGRGRASGTSEQYF
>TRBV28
CASSLRGPAYEQYF
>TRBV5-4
CASSLDRAGANVLTF
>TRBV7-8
CASSDRTALSNEQYF
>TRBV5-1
CASSFSGNTEAFF
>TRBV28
CASSRDPAGNEQFF
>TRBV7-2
CASSPGYGREGVYNEQFF
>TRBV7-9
CASSLDGMAYNEQFF
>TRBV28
CASSQGNRLYEQFF
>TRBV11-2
CASSLLLTYNEQFF
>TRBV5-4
CASSFSLAGVSEQFF
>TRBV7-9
CASSLDPPVNDQFF